The clone carrying this T cell receptor beta chain was found many times. Its antigen is not known. The sample originates from a study of CD8+CD57+ T cells in acquired aplastic anemia. The TCR beta profiling, which covered VDJ combination and CDR3 sequence, was carried out using genomic DNA as the template. TCRdb re-derived calls from the reads in MiXCR, one entry per CDR3 protein. The profile shows under 250,000 distinct CDR3 sequences, almost 35% of them singletons. Findings and caveats of the study: Patient and control CD8+ Simpson's diversity was not significantly different.

With 4 bases clipped from V and 1 base from J, the junction kept 5 bases outside the gene matches. This CDR3 comprises 14 residues. Germline-derived CDR1 and CDR2 are SQVTM and ANQGSEA. This TCR derives from a human donor in good health, serving as a control. The sequenced material came from sorted CD4+, CD8+, or CD8+CD57+ T cells (not recorded which) from PBMCs. The chain is built from TRBV29-1 and TRBJ2-7, with TRBD2 matching 9 bases. The CDR3 DNA follows: TGCAGCGTTGCGGCAAGCGGGAGGTCCTACGAGCAGTACTTC. It yields the protein CSVAASGRSYEQYF.